The 18 T cell receptor beta chains listed next were all sequenced from one sample in a study of T cells after yellow fever vaccination. Each CDR3 protein is one row after TCRdb ran MiXCR on the 5' RACE reads. The sample includes a few hundred thousand distinct CDR3 sequences, 5.2% of them seen just once. The sample consisted of CD4+ T cells sorted from PBMCs, taken on the day of the yellow fever booster vaccination. These receptors all come from a man aged 18 to 30 who received the YFV17D yellow fever vaccine.

The table lists this clonotype with a few counts. V usage is TRBV20-1 and J usage is TRBJ2-2; TRBD1 is a possible D gene (6 bases). V dropped 7 bases and J dropped 2 bases, with 17 bases sitting between them. Germline V lookup: CDR1 DFQATT, CDR2 SNEGSKA (reference sequence). This CDR3 spans 15 amino acids. The CDR3 DNA is TGCAGTGTCAAGCGCTTCGGGACAAACACCGGGGAGCTGTTTTTT. Translated, it gives CSVKRFGTNTGELFF.

The CDR3 DNA reads TGTGCCAGCAGCTTCCAGCTGGTCGGGGAGCTGTTTTTT. This translates into CASSFQLVGELFF. The chain recombines TRBV11-2 with TRBJ2-2; D is unclear. V was cut by 3 bases and J by 7 bases, with 9 bases left in between. Germline CDR1 and CDR2: SGHAT and FQNNGV. The CDR3 length is 13 residues. The variable domain in full, completed from reference TRBV11-2 and TRBJ2-2, reads EAGVAQSPRYKIIEKRQSVAFWCNPISGHATLYWYQQILGQGPKLLIQFQNNGVVDDSQLPKDRFSAERLKGVDSTLKIQPAKLEDSAVYLCASSFQLVGELFFGEGSRLTVL.

This clonotype was recorded at least ten times. The V and J genes are TRBV2 and TRBJ2-1, with D hard to call. Germline V gene lookup returns CDR1 SNHLY and CDR2 FYNNEI. V lost 4 bases, J lost 8 bases, and 12 bases lay in between. This CDR3 comprises 13 residues. The CDR3 loop reads CASSVLLGHEQFF. As DNA, the CDR3 is TGTGCCAGCAGTGTTCTTTTAGGGCATGAGCAGTTCTTC.

The chain recombines TRBV10-3 with TRBJ2-7, with D possibly TRBD2 on 5 matching bases. The CDR3 has 12 amino acids. CDR1 and CDR2 from the germline V gene are ENHRY and SYGVKD. Trimming took off 10 bases at V and 0 bases at J, with 10 bases between the two ends. DNA for the CDR3: TGTGCCACCACGGGGAGCTCCTACGAGCAGTACTTC. Translation: CATTGSSYEQYF.

The CDR3 nucleotides are TGTGCCAGCAGCCGGAAGCCCCAGGATGAGCAGTTCTTC. Translating gives CASSRKPQDEQFF. This chain links TRBV13 with TRBJ2-1; D gene unclear. Germline CDR1 is PRHDT and CDR2 is FYEKMQ (reference sequence). V was trimmed by 5 bases and J by 8 bases, leaving 13 bases between them. This CDR3 spans 13 amino acids. Filled out from reference TRBV13 and TRBJ2-1, the complete variable domain reads AAGVIQSPRHLIKEKRETATLKCYPIPRHDTVYWYQQGPGQDPQFLISFYEKMQSDKGSIPDRFSAQQFSDYHSELNMSSLELGDSALYFCASSRKPQDEQFFGPGTRLTVL.

The V gene is TRBV6-2 or TRBV6-3, the J gene TRBJ1-5, with 7 bases that match TRBD1. Germline V gene data show CDR1 as MNHEY and CDR2 as SVGEGT. The CDR3 contains 14 residues. V trimming: 8 bases; J trimming: 5 bases; junction bases outside the gene matches: 9. The CDR3 is CASHRDSPHQPQHF. In DNA, the CDR3 is TGTGCCAGCCACCGGGACAGCCCTCATCAGCCCCAGCATTTT.

The chain recombines TRBV7-2 with TRBJ1-5; D is undetermined. This CDR3 is 13 amino acids long. The germline gives CDR1 SGHTA, CDR2 FQGNSA. Trimming took 3 bases from V and 6 from J, leaving 9 bases between them. The CDR3, as DNA: TGTGCCAGCAGCTTTTTAGGACCTCAGCCCCAGCATTTT. This gives the protein CASSFLGPQPQHF.

This clonotype was detected a few times. This sequence joins TRBV5-1 and TRBJ1-1; no clear D gene. This CDR3 spans 15 amino acids. Trimming pared 1 base from V and 1 base from J, leaving 11 bases between. Germline loops: CDR1 SGHRS, CDR2 YFSETQ. The DNA of the CDR3 is TGCGCCAGCAGCTTGTTGGGCGGTCCGAACACTGAAGCTTTCTTT. Translated: CASSLLGGPNTEAFF.

There are many counts of this clonotype. V and J are TRBV7-2 and TRBJ2-1; the D is unclear. CDR3 length: 15 residues. With 3 bases removed from V and 0 bases from J, the gap between germline ends came to 9 bases. The germline V gene encodes CDR1 SGHTA and CDR2 FQGNSA. The CDR3 protein is CASSFIESSYNEQFF. DNA for the CDR3: TGTGCCAGCAGCTTTATCGAGAGCTCCTACAATGAGCAGTTCTTC.

The genes are TRBV4-3 and TRBJ2-3, with a possible D match to TRBD1 (5 bases). This CDR3 comprises 16 residues. Germline-derived CDR1 and CDR2 are LGHNA and YSLEER. Between the trimmed V and J ends, which lost 1 base and 6 bases, there was a span of 17 bases. Here the CDR3 DNA reads TGCGCCAGCAGCCAAGCCGGGCAGGGCTTTACGGATACGCAGTATTTT. This sequence encodes CASSQAGQGFTDTQYF.

Ten or more counts support this clonotype. The V gene is TRBV7-9, the J gene TRBJ2-4; 10 nucleotides agree with TRBD1. This CDR3 has 17 residues. With V trimmed by 6 bases and J by 1 base, 9 bases remained unmatched. Germline CDR1 SEHNR, CDR2 FQNEAQ (reference sequence). CDR3 in amino acids: CASRRDRGPPAKNIQYF. In DNA form, the CDR3 reads TGTGCCAGCAGAAGGGACAGGGGTCCCCCGGCCAAAAACATTCAGTACTTC.

The chain carries TRBV7-8 and TRBJ2-7, with 10 positions matching TRBD2. J was trimmed by 0 bases and V by 5 bases; bases with no gene match: 4. Germline lookup yields CDR1 SGHVS and CDR2 FQNEAQ. This CDR3 comprises 15 residues. CDR3 DNA: TGTGCCAGCAGCCTACTAGCGGGGTCCTCCTACGAGCAGTACTTC. Encoded protein: CASSLLAGSSYEQYF. The variable domain in full, completed from reference TRBV7-8 and TRBJ2-7, reads GAGVSQSPRYKVAKRGQDVALRCDPISGHVSLFWYQQALGQGPEFLTYFQNEAQLDKSGLPSDRFFAERPEGSVSTLKIQRTQQEDSAVYLCASSLLAGSSYEQYFGPGTRLTVT.

This clonotype was counted between two and nine times. The rearrangement links TRBV4-3 to TRBJ2-3, with D tentatively TRBD1 (6 bases). CDR1 is LGHNA and CDR2 is YSLEER in the germline V gene. The CDR3 is 16 residues long. V lost 0 bases and J 4 bases, leaving 14 bases between the germline ends. CDR3 residues: CASSQETGYQPDTQYF. DNA of the CDR3: TGCGCCAGCAGCCAAGAGACAGGATACCAGCCAGATACGCAGTATTTT.

This clonotype was seen many times. The chain has TRBV5-1 and TRBJ2-2; D is uncertain. The CDR3 is 13 residues long. V was cut by 0 bases and J by 6 bases, with 6 bases left in between. CDR1 and CDR2 from the germline V gene are SGHRS and YFSETQ. This chain's CDR3 is CASSLETAGELFF. CDR3 in DNA: TGCGCCAGCAGCTTGGAAACCGCCGGGGAGCTGTTTTTT.

About this clonotype: A much larger clone lies a single base off, so this may be a read error. V is TRBV7-9 and J is TRBJ1-6, with D possibly matching TRBD1 (6 bases). The length of the CDR3 is 16 residues. Germline V gene lookup returns CDR1 SEHNR and CDR2 FQNEAQ (reference sequence). CDR3 region: CASSWNLRGDNSPIHF. The CDR3 DNA sequence: TGTGCCAGCAGCTGGAACCTGAGGGGGGATAATTCACCCATCCACTTT.

This clonotype was seen repeatedly, ten times or more. The genes are TRBV18 and TRBJ1-2; possibly TRBD1 for D (6 bases). The CDR3 length is 15 residues. V was trimmed by 6 bases and J by 3 bases, leaving 17 bases between them. CDR1 is KGHSH and CDR2 is LQKENI in the germline V gene. CDR3 sequence (DNA): TGTGCCAGCTCGGCTGCAGGGGTCGGGCACTATGGCTACACCTTC. Translating gives CASSAAGVGHYGYTF.

This clonotype was counted ten times or more. The chain has TRBV7-8 and TRBJ1-5; tentative D call: TRBD1 (6 bases). CDR3 length: 16 residues. Germline V gene data show CDR1 as SGHVS and CDR2 as FQNEAQ. V was clipped by 0 bases and J by 5 bases, with 14 bases between them. The CDR3 DNA is TGTGCCAGCAGCTTAGCGAACAGGGTGGTGGATCAGCCCCAGCATTTT. Its translation: CASSLANRVVDQPQHF. Combining the CDR3 with reference TRBV7-8 and TRBJ1-5 gives the whole variable domain GAGVSQSPRYKVAKRGQDVALRCDPISGHVSLFWYQQALGQGPEFLTYFQNEAQLDKSGLPSDRFFAERPEGSVSTLKIQRTQQEDSAVYLCASSLANRVVDQPQHFGDGTRLSIL.

The V and J genes are TRBV25-1 and TRBJ2-7, with D perhaps TRBD1 (6 bases). Looked up from germline, CDR1 is MGHDK and CDR2 is SYGVNS. The CDR3 is made up of 15 amino acids. V was cut by 2 bases and J by 2 bases, with 13 bases left in between. CDR3 region: CASSETGSRTYEQYF. CDR3 sequence (DNA): TGTGCCAGCAGTGAAACAGGGTCGAGGACCTACGAGCAGTACTTC.